The next 30 T cell receptor beta chains were all read from a single sample in a study of blood T cell repertoires in COVID-19. Assay used: immunoSEQ multiplex PCR; TCRdb lists only in-frame clones, some missing. Of 120,000 or so clones in the sample, roughly four fifths were seen once. Sequenced sample: peripheral blood. All receptors derive from a woman in her sixties or seventies with acute or convalescent COVID-19.

This clone was seen a single time. The chain recombines TRBV3-1 (or the pseudogene TRBV3-2) with TRBJ1-2; 8 bases match TRBD1. Germline V gene lookup returns CDR1 LGHDT and CDR2 YNNKEL (reference sequence). J gave up 7 bases and V 1 base, and 5 bases lay outside the gene matches. CDR3 length equals 14 residues. CDR3 bases: TGTGCCAGCAGCCAAGGGGACAGGCCCCTTGGCTACACCTTC. As protein: CASSQGDRPLGYTF.

The rearrangement uses TRBV7-2 and TRBJ1-5; D is perhaps TRBD1 (5 bases). V was shortened by 1 base and J by 4 bases, with 8 bases between the two germline ends. Germline V lookup: CDR1 SGHTA, CDR2 FQGNSA. The CDR3 length is 14 residues. DNA of the CDR3: TGTGCCAGCAGCTTAGTCCGGGGGAATCAGCCCCAGCATTTT. Protein product: CASSLVRGNQPQHF.

The genes are TRBV11-1 and TRBJ1-1; TRBD1 agrees at 7 bases. The CDR3 runs to 13 residues. After removal of 4 bases from V and 5 bases from J, the junction contained 4 bases not matched to a gene. The germline V gene has CDR1 SGHAT and CDR2 FQDESV (reference sequence). The CDR3 bases are TGTGCCAGCAGCTCAAACAGGGGAACTGAAGCTTTCTTT. It specifies CASSSNRGTEAFF.

As for this clone: Relative to the germline gene, one junction end is altered; a read error may explain this. The V and J genes are TRBV4-1 and TRBJ1-2; possibly TRBD1 for D (5 bases). The V gene's germline CDR1 is MGHRA and CDR2 YSYEKL. This CDR3 is 19 amino acids long. The CDR3 loop is CASSQDEDLYSYGPQAHRF. The CDR3, as DNA: TGCGCCAGCAGCCAAGATGAAGACCTGTACTCCTATGGCCCGCAGGCCCACAGGTTC.

In this sample, this clone turned up a few times. V and J are TRBV11-3 and TRBJ1-5; a possible D gene is TRBD1 (5 bases). V was clipped by 7 bases and J by 11 bases, with 24 bases between them. Germline values: CDR1 SGHNT, CDR2 YENEEA. The CDR3 runs 15 residues. DNA for the CDR3: TGTGCCAGCACCCGCATTTCTTATGGGGCAGTGGCCCAGCATTTT. Protein: CASTRISYGAVAQHF.

This clone was observed a few times. This sequence joins TRBV12-3 or TRBV12-4 and TRBJ2-5; perhaps TRBD1 as D (6 bases). Trimming cost V 10 bases and J 1 base, with 13 bases left between them. The CDR3 is made up of 13 amino acids. CDR3 sequence reads: CATSTGTQETQYF. CDR3 DNA sequence: TGTGCCACCAGCACAGGGACCCAAGAGACCCAGTACTTC.

Here the CDR3 reads CASSVTGGFGELFF. The CDR3, as DNA: TGTGCCAGCAGCGTCACAGGGGGCTTCGGGGAGCTGTTTTTT. The J gene is TRBJ2-2, the V gene TRBV7-2; TRBD1 aligns across 9 bases. From germline, CDR1 is SGHTA and CDR2 FQGNSA. V was pared by 5 bases and J by 7 bases, with 5 bases of the junction left unmatched. This CDR3 has 14 residues.

The J gene is TRBJ1-1, the V gene TRBV3-1 (or the pseudogene TRBV3-2), with a weak D call TRBD1 (6 bases). Looked up from germline, CDR1 is LGHDT and CDR2 is YNNKEL (reference sequence). Trimming left V 6 bases short and J 11 bases short, with 28 bases between. The CDR3 contains 16 residues. The CDR3 DNA reads TGTGCCAGCAGTCCCCTTGAATTGTCAATGGGACACGGGGCTTTCTTT. Its protein is CASSPLELSMGHGAFF.

The chain has TRBV7-9 and TRBJ2-1; TRBD2 matches at 9 bases. Germline CDR1 reads SEHNR; CDR2 reads FQNEAQ (reference sequence). The CDR3 spans 17 residues. The junction had 10 bases not matched to a gene; V was cut back by 2 bases and J by 5 bases. CDR3 coding DNA: TGTGCCAGCAGCTTAAGTTTCGGCGGGGGGGCAAACAATGAGCAGTTCTTC. It is translated as CASSLSFGGGANNEQFF. Filled out from reference TRBV7-9 and TRBJ2-1, the complete variable domain reads DTGVSQNPRHKITKRGQNVTFRCDPISEHNRLYWYRQTLGQGPEFLTYFQNEAQLEKSRLLSDRFSAERPKGSFSTLEIQRTEQGDSAMYLCASSLSFGGGANNEQFFGPGTRLTVL.

The rearrangement joins TRBV2 to TRBJ1-2, with D possibly being TRBD1 (6 bases). CDR1 and CDR2 (germline): SNHLY, FYNNEI. V lost 7 bases and J lost 4, with 16 bases in between. This CDR3 region has 14 residues. CDR3 bases: TGTGCCAGCAATAGAGCCGGGACACTCTATGGCTACACCTTC. Translated: CASNRAGTLYGYTF.

This chain uses TRBV9 with TRBJ1-1; 9 bases fit TRBD1. CDR3 length: 13 residues. The V gene's germline CDR1 is SGDLS and CDR2 YYNGEE. Losses at the gene ends were 0 bases for V and 11 bases for J; bases not matched to a gene: 5. The CDR3: CASSVGTGASAFF. CDR3 bases: TGTGCCAGCAGCGTAGGGACAGGGGCGTCCGCTTTCTTT.

V is TRBV5-6 and J is TRBJ2-7; TRBD1 matches at 7 bases. The CDR3 spans 14 residues. The V gene's germline CDR1 is SGHDT and CDR2 YYEEEE. V shed 4 bases, J shed 3 bases, and the junction held 7 bases outside the gene matches. The CDR3 spells CASSIRDSFYEQYF. For the CDR3, the DNA is TGTGCCAGCAGCATCCGGGACAGTTTCTACGAGCAGTACTTC.

The chain uses TRBV4-3 and TRBJ2-5; D possibly corresponds to TRBD1 (5 bases). The germline V gene encodes CDR1 LGHNA and CDR2 YSLEER. The CDR3 consists of 16 residues. Trimming took 4 bases from V and 1 from J, leaving 16 bases between them. The CDR3 is CASSLWGTPRQETQYF. DNA of the CDR3: TGCGCCAGCAGCCTTTGGGGCACCCCCCGCCAAGAGACCCAGTACTTC.

The chain carries TRBV29-1 and TRBJ2-3, with TRBD2 matching 7 bases. The CDR3 extends over 19 amino acids. V trimming: 6 bases; J trimming: 1 base; junction bases outside the gene matches: 22. Germline loops: CDR1 SQVTM, CDR2 ANQGSEA. The CDR3 coding sequence is TGCAGCGTCCCCGGGGTACTGGGGGGGGGTCGTCCACGCACAGATACGCAGTATTTT. Encoded protein: CSVPGVLGGGRPRTDTQYF.

The chain couples TRBV29-1 to TRBJ2-7; D is perhaps TRBD1 (5 bases). This CDR3 has 15 residues. V gave up 6 bases and J gave up 2 bases, with 20 bases separating them. Germline lookup yields CDR1 SQVTM and CDR2 ANQGSEA. The CDR3 protein is CSVGSRSGAPYEQYF. DNA for the CDR3: TGCAGCGTGGGGTCCCGGAGTGGGGCCCCCTACGAGCAGTACTTC.

The chain has TRBV7-3 and TRBJ1-5; a weak D match, TRBD1 (5 bases). V lost 5 bases and J 2 bases, leaving 16 bases between the germline ends. CDR3 size: 16 residues. Looked up from germline, CDR1 is SGHTA and CDR2 is FQGTGA. The DNA of the CDR3 is TGTGCCAGCAGCCGAAAAGGGGCCAGGGGCAATCAGCCCCAGCATTTT. Translated: CASSRKGARGNQPQHF.

The V gene is TRBV4-1, the J gene TRBJ1-5, with D maybe TRBD1 (5 bases). This CDR3 contains 18 residues. Germline-derived CDR1 and CDR2 are MGHRA and YSYEKL. V was clipped by 5 bases and J by 0 bases, with 20 bases between them. This chain's CDR3 is CASSTLAVRAGSNQPQHF. The CDR3 bases are TGCGCCAGCAGCACGCTGGCGGTCAGGGCCGGTAGCAATCAGCCCCAGCATTTT.

This clone was detected once. The V and J genes are TRBV6-1 and TRBJ1-2; TRBD1 matches 8 bases. The CDR3 runs to 15 residues. J lost 7 bases, V lost 3 bases, and 10 bases had no gene match. Germline V gene data show CDR1 as MNHNS and CDR2 as SASEGT. The DNA of the CDR3 is TGTGCCAGCAGTGAGTACGGGACAGGAGCATTTGGCTACACCTTC. This codes for CASSEYGTGAFGYTF.

The V and J genes are TRBV7-9 and TRBJ2-1, with 9 bases lining up with TRBD2. The V gene end was trimmed by 8 bases and the J gene end by 7 bases; junction bases not matched to a gene: 15. The CDR3 has 16 residues. The germline V gene has CDR1 SEHNR and CDR2 FQNEAQ (reference sequence). The CDR3 bases are TGTGCCAGCCGAATTTTTAGCGGGGGCCCTGGGAATGAGCAGTTCTTC. It encodes CASRIFSGGPGNEQFF.

The chain couples TRBV15 to TRBJ2-7; 10 positions agree with TRBD2. CDR1 is LNHNV, CDR2 YYDKDF, per germline (reference sequence). CDR3 length: 14 amino acids. The V and J ends lost 4 bases and 3 bases, in that order; junction bases with no gene match: 3. CDR3 nucleotides: TGTGCCACCAGCACAATAGCGGGGGGCTACGAGCAGTACTTC. The encoded protein is CATSTIAGGYEQYF.

This chain joins TRBV28 and TRBJ2-2; 11 nucleotides agree with TRBD2. Germline V gene data show CDR1 as MDHEN and CDR2 as SYDVKM. This CDR3 region has 15 residues. V shed 6 bases and J 5 bases; nucleotides not matched to a gene: 5. For the CDR3, the DNA is TGTGCCAGCAGCCTAGCGGGGGGCGGGACCGGGGAGCTGTTTTTT. It encodes CASSLAGGGTGELFF.

The chain is built from TRBV5-6 and TRBJ1-1, with a tentative D call TRBD1 (6 bases). The V gene's germline CDR1 is SGHDT and CDR2 YYEEEE. The CDR3 has 15 residues. Trimming removed 3 bases from V and 2 bases from J, with 14 bases in between. CDR3 DNA sequence: TGTGCCAGCAGCTGGGCGACAGGCTTTAACACTGAAGCTTTCTTT. Translation: CASSWATGFNTEAFF.

The rearrangement links TRBV5-1 to TRBJ1-1; 7 nucleotides match TRBD1. J lost 1 base, V lost 4 bases, and 4 bases had no gene match. Germline loops: CDR1 SGHRS, CDR2 YFSETQ. The CDR3 contains 14 residues. CDR3: CASSIQGTNTEAFF. CDR3 sequence (DNA): TGCGCCAGCAGCATACAGGGGACGAACACTGAAGCTTTCTTT.

Concerning this clone itself: At one of its ends the junction is not consistent with the germline gene, which may arise from a read error. The chain couples TRBV2 to TRBJ1-5; D unclear. CDR3 length: 14 amino acids. In germline, CDR1 is SNHLY, CDR2 FYNNEI. This CDR3 reads CASSARGSYQPQHF. DNA for the CDR3: TGTGCCAGCAGCGCCCGAGGTAGCTATCAGCCCCAGCATTTT.

This chain uses TRBV28 with TRBJ1-1; D remains unclear. Germline lookup yields CDR1 MDHEN and CDR2 SYDVKM. The germline V and J ends were trimmed by 3 bases and 5 bases, with 7 bases remaining between them. CDR3 length: 12 amino acids. As DNA, the CDR3 is TGTGCCAGCAGTTTTCAAGAGACTGAAGCTTTCTTT. Its translation: CASSFQETEAFF.

Only a few counts were recorded for this clone. The V gene is TRBV30, the J gene TRBJ2-7; D might be TRBD1 (6 bases). The CDR3 has 13 residues. V lost 1 base and J 2 bases, leaving 9 bases between the germline ends. Germline V gene lookup returns CDR1 GTSNPN and CDR2 SVGIG (reference sequence). CDR3 DNA sequence: TGTGCCTGGAGTGAAGGGGACACCTACGAGCAGTACTTC. This translates into CAWSEGDTYEQYF.

The chain combines TRBV12-3 or TRBV12-4 with TRBJ1-1, with 7 positions matching TRBD1. V shed 7 bases and J 6 bases; nucleotides not matched to a gene: 8. The CDR3 runs 13 residues. CDR3 loop: CASTRGRGAEAFF. CDR3 in DNA: TGTGCCAGCACAAGGGGGCGAGGGGCTGAAGCTTTCTTT.

The chain combines TRBV5-6 with TRBJ2-7; 8 bases are shared with TRBD2. The CDR3 runs 14 residues. Per the germline V gene, CDR1 is SGHDT and CDR2 is YYEEEE. The trim removed 0 bases at V and 4 bases at J, leaving 3 bases unmatched. The CDR3 is CASSLAGGLYEQYF. CDR3 in DNA: TGTGCCAGCAGCTTGGCGGGGGGGCTTTACGAGCAGTACTTC.

The chain uses TRBV4-3 and TRBJ2-1, with TRBD1 as a possible D gene (7 bases). Trimming removed 1 base from V and 4 bases from J, with 14 bases in between. CDR3 size: 16 residues. Germline CDR1 LGHNA, CDR2 YSLEER. The CDR3 protein is CASSQGAGQRYNEQFF. The CDR3 nucleotides read TGCGCCAGCAGCCAAGGTGCGGGACAGCGATACAATGAGCAGTTCTTC.

J is TRBJ2-5 and V is TRBV29-1, with D uncertain. V was trimmed by 2 bases and J by 2 bases, leaving 9 bases between them. Germline V CDR1 and CDR2: SQVTM, ANQGSEA. The CDR3 is 13 residues long. CDR3 in DNA: TGCAGCGTTGAATACAATTCGCAAGAGACCCAGTACTTC. Translated, it gives CSVEYNSQETQYF.